This T cell receptor beta chain was sequenced during a study of shared clonotypes between healthy human individuals. Deletions cut 4 bases from V and 7 bases from J, with 17 bases between. CDR1 and CDR2 (germline): SGHRS, YFSETQ. The CDR3 loop spans 15 amino acids. The CD4+ fraction was divided into a CD45RA+ naive subset and a CD45RA-negative memory subset. Here immunoSEQ multiplex PCR was the method, and the copy in TCRdb shows in-frame clones only, minus some. The profile shows some 900,000 clones, approximately 80% of them singletons. The TCR sequence derives from a man between 18 and 35 years old in good health. The rearrangement uses TRBV5-1 and TRBJ1-4; perhaps TRBD1 as D (6 bases). The sample comprised memory CD4+ T cells sorted from blood. The subset was: CD45RA-negative fraction. The CDR3 nucleotides are TGCGCCAGCAGCCCCCTGGAGGGGGGAATTGAAAAACTGTTTTTT. This encodes CASSPLEGGIEKLFF.